This passage covers 23 T cell receptor beta chains from one sample sequenced in a study of T cell responses to AZD1222 COVID-19 vaccine. Repertoires were generated with immunoSEQ multiplex PCR, while TCRdb's copy carries only in-frame clones and drops some. The sample records 130,000 or so clones, about 89% being singletons. The material was peripheral blood, obtained on day 0 of AZD1222 vaccination. Every receptor here comes from an adult in good health.

The V and J genes are TRBV2 and TRBJ2-3, with TRBD2 matching over 12 bases. Germline lookup yields CDR1 SNHLY and CDR2 FYNNEI. The V segment lost 4 bases and the J segment 2 bases; nucleotides outside the gene matches: 7. The CDR3 spans 17 residues. The CDR3 here is CASSASSGRAPTDTQYF. The CDR3 DNA follows: TGTGCCAGCAGTGCGTCTAGCGGGAGGGCCCCCACAGATACGCAGTATTTT.

This clone has a single count. One junction end disagrees with the germline gene, perhaps due to a read error. The rearrangement uses TRBV19 and TRBJ1-1; D is unclear. The CDR3 loop spans 15 amino acids. Germline lookup yields CDR1 LNHDA and CDR2 SQIVND (reference sequence). DNA of the CDR3: TGTGTCAGTAGTATCGAGGAGCACTCGAACACTGAAGCTTTCTTT. Encoded protein: CVSSIEEHSNTEAFF.

The J gene is TRBJ1-6, the V gene TRBV5-6; D is possibly TRBD1 (5 bases). V lost 0 bases, J lost 6 bases, and 7 bases lay in between. Germline loops: CDR1 SGHDT, CDR2 YYEEEE. The length of the CDR3 is 14 residues. This chain's CDR3 is CASSLGGVNSPLHF. The CDR3 DNA reads TGTGCCAGCAGCTTGGGAGGGGTTAATTCACCCCTCCACTTT.

This sequence joins TRBV2 and TRBJ1-4; TRBD1 aligns across 7 bases. The CDR3 has 15 amino acids. In germline, CDR1 is SNHLY, CDR2 FYNNEI. Losses at the gene ends were 5 bases for V and 0 bases for J; bases not matched to a gene: 3. The CDR3 DNA reads as TGTGCCAGCAGTACCCAGGGGGCAACTAATGAAAAACTGTTTTTT. This translates into CASSTQGATNEKLFF.

This clone was counted between two and nine times. The chain employs TRBV4-3 and TRBJ2-4; 14 nucleotides match TRBD2. Germline trimming cut 3 bases from V and 5 bases from J; bases unmatched to any gene: 9. The CDR3 is made up of 18 amino acids. CDR1 and CDR2 from the germline V gene are LGHNA and YSLEER. The CDR3 DNA reads TGCGCCAGCAGCCAGGCTGCCCCGGGACTAGCGGGGGAAAACATTCAGTACTTC. The encoded protein is CASSQAAPGLAGENIQYF.

This chain links TRBV28 with TRBJ1-5, with D unresolved. Germline V lookup: CDR1 MDHEN, CDR2 SYDVKM. CDR3 length: 15 amino acids. The V and J ends lost 5 bases and 3 bases respectively, with 14 bases between them. CDR3 sequence reads: CASSPGGPTNQPQHF. As DNA, the CDR3 is TGTGCCAGCAGTCCGGGAGGACCGACCAATCAGCCCCAGCATTTT.

The chain is built from TRBV11-2 and TRBJ2-7; D is possibly TRBD1 (6 bases). V lost 3 bases and J 1 base, leaving 13 bases between the germline ends. Germline loops: CDR1 SGHAT, CDR2 FQNNGV. This CDR3 is built from 15 residues. The CDR3 spells CASSLQLGGSYEQYF. The DNA for the CDR3 is TGTGCCAGCAGCTTGCAACTAGGGGGTTCCTACGAGCAGTACTTC.

This clone appeared once. This sequence joins TRBV19 and TRBJ2-7; the D gene is possibly TRBD1 (7 bases). The CDR3 has 13 amino acids. V lost 5 bases, J lost 3 bases, and 11 bases lay in between. Germline CDR1 LNHDA, CDR2 SQIVND (reference sequence). The CDR3 reads CASSLQGGYEQYF. DNA of the CDR3: TGTGCCAGTAGTTTGCAGGGGGGCTACGAGCAGTACTTC. Full variable domain (remainder filled in from reference TRBV19 and TRBJ2-7): DGGITQSPKYLFRKEGQNVTLSCEQNLNHDAMYWYRQDPGQGLRLIYYSQIVNDFQKGDIAEGYSVSREKKESFPLTVTSAQKNPTAFYLCASSLQGGYEQYFGPGTRLTVT.

The chain is built from TRBV7-9 and TRBJ1-1, with D tentatively TRBD1 (6 bases). The germline V and J ends were trimmed by 7 bases and 3 bases, with 15 bases remaining between them. The CDR3 runs to 14 residues. The germline CDR1 and CDR2 sequences are SEHNR and FQNEAQ (reference sequence). The CDR3 DNA reads TGTGCCAGCACCCTTAGCAGGGGAGACACTGAAGCTTTCTTT. Residues: CASTLSRGDTEAFF.

This sequence joins TRBV2 and TRBJ2-3; 9 positions agree with TRBD1. Germline loops: CDR1 SNHLY, CDR2 FYNNEI. After removal of 2 bases from V and 2 bases from J, the junction contained 5 bases not matched to a gene. CDR3 length equals 16 residues. CDR3 in DNA: TGTGCCAGCAGTGAATGGGGGACAGGGATCACAGATACGCAGTATTTT. Translation gives CASSEWGTGITDTQYF.

The chain links TRBV4-2 to TRBJ2-3; possibly TRBD2 for D (7 bases). Germline CDR1 and CDR2: LGHNA and YNFKEQ. The CDR3 runs to 16 residues. V dropped 0 bases and J dropped 14 bases, with 24 bases sitting between them. The CDR3 DNA sequence: TGTGCCAGCAGCCAAGATAGGCAATCTGGGGGGGGGCCGATGTATTTT. Its protein is CASSQDRQSGGGPMYF.

This rearrangement joins TRBV18 to TRBJ1-1; 11 bases align to TRBD1. This CDR3 spans 16 amino acids. Germline trimming cut 1 base from V and 1 base from J; bases unmatched to any gene: 2. Germline V gene data show CDR1 as KGHSH and CDR2 as LQKENI. The CDR3 is CASSPLGQGANTEAFF. DNA of the CDR3: TGTGCCAGCTCACCACTCGGACAGGGGGCGAACACTGAAGCTTTCTTT.

This clone was counted a few times. The chain combines TRBV4-3 with TRBJ1-2; D uncertain. CDR3 length: 14 amino acids. The V gene lost 3 bases and the J gene lost 7 bases, with 15 bases spanning the gap. In germline, CDR1 is LGHNA, CDR2 YSLEER. This chain's CDR3 is CASSQGSWGRGYTF. The DNA for the CDR3 is TGCGCCAGCAGCCAGGGCTCTTGGGGTCGTGGCTACACCTTC.

V and J are TRBV7-3 and TRBJ2-5; 7 positions match TRBD2. Per the germline V gene, CDR1 is SGHTA and CDR2 is FQGTGA. J was trimmed by 3 bases and V by 4 bases; bases with no gene match: 8. This CDR3 is 15 amino acids long. CDR3 coding DNA: TGTGCCAGCAGCTCCATGGGGCTAGCGGAAGAGACCCAGTACTTC. It encodes CASSSMGLAEETQYF.

V usage is TRBV29-1 and J usage is TRBJ2-7; TRBD1 matches 10 bases. The CDR3 is made up of 15 amino acids. Trimming took 4 bases from V and 2 from J; bases not matched to a gene: 8. Germline CDR1 reads SQVTM; CDR2 reads ANQGSEA. CDR3 DNA: TGCAGCGTTGTTCCTCCCGGGACAGGGGCCTACGAGCAGTACTTC. Its protein product is CSVVPPGTGAYEQYF.

This rearrangement joins TRBV5-8 to TRBJ2-1; 7 positions match TRBD1. The CDR3 length is 13 residues. V was pared by 4 bases and J by 7 bases, with 5 bases of the junction left unmatched. Germline V lookup: CDR1 SGHTS, CDR2 YDEGEE. Here the CDR3 DNA reads TGTGCCAGCAGCCGAGTGACAGGGAATGAGCAGTTCTTC. It codes for CASSRVTGNEQFF. Complete variable domain (other parts from reference TRBV5-8 and TRBJ2-1): EAGVTQSPTHLIKTRGQQATLRCSPISGHTSVYWYQQALGLGLQFLLWYDEGEERNRGNFPPRFSGRQFPNYSSELNVNALELEDSALYLCASSRVTGNEQFFGPGTRLTVL.

This chain joins TRBV6-2 or TRBV6-3 and TRBJ2-7, with D uncertain. V lost 4 bases, J lost 4 bases, and 5 bases lay in between. The germline V gene has CDR1 MNHEY and CDR2 SVGEGT. This CDR3 spans 11 amino acids. The CDR3 region is CASSWGYEQYF. DNA for the CDR3: TGTGCCAGCAGTTGGGGTTACGAGCAGTACTTC.

The count of this clone is one. The chain is built from TRBV7-9 and TRBJ2-2, with TRBD1 matching 8 bases. This CDR3 has 15 residues. The germline V gene has CDR1 SEHNR and CDR2 FQNEAQ (reference sequence). V was pared by 6 bases and J by 0 bases, with 3 bases of the junction left unmatched. The CDR3 is CASRATGANTGELFF. The CDR3 nucleotides are TGTGCCAGCAGGGCGACAGGGGCGAACACCGGGGAGCTGTTTTTT.

The V gene is TRBV5-5, the J gene TRBJ1-5; D gene ambiguous. Trimming shortened V by 4 bases and J by 5 bases, and 25 bases separated the two germline ends. The CDR3 contains 18 residues. Germline loops: CDR1 SGHKS, CDR2 YYEKEE (reference sequence). The chain's CDR3 is CASSVTWVSETVDQPQHF. The CDR3 DNA sequence: TGTGCCAGCAGCGTGACCTGGGTCTCCGAGACGGTAGATCAGCCCCAGCATTTT.

V and J are TRBV19 and TRBJ2-1; 12 bases map to TRBD2. The CDR3 length is 16 residues. Trimming at V came to 0 bases and at J to 7 bases, leaving 4 bases not matched to a gene. Germline V gene lookup returns CDR1 LNHDA and CDR2 SQIVND (reference sequence). CDR3 sequence reads: CASSIDQLAGGNEQFF. The CDR3 bases are TGTGCCAGTAGTATAGATCAGCTAGCGGGAGGGAATGAGCAGTTCTTC.

The V and J genes are TRBV28 and TRBJ2-7, with 7 bases aligning to TRBD2. The trim removed 3 bases at V and 3 bases at J, leaving 8 bases unmatched. Germline loops: CDR1 MDHEN, CDR2 SYDVKM. The CDR3 totals 15 residues. The CDR3 spells CASSFVASGNYEQYF. The CDR3 DNA is TGTGCCAGCAGTTTTGTGGCTAGCGGTAACTACGAGCAGTACTTC.

The rearrangement joins TRBV11-3 to TRBJ1-1, with D perhaps matching TRBD1 (5 bases). Germline V lookup: CDR1 SGHNT, CDR2 YENEEA. The CDR3 length is 14 residues. Trimming shortened V by 0 bases and J by 3 bases, and 8 bases separated the two germline ends. The CDR3 region has the DNA TGTGCCAGCAGCTTAGAGGGAGGGGACACTGAAGCTTTCTTT. Translated: CASSLEGGDTEAFF.

The rearrangement uses TRBV7-2 and TRBJ2-1, with D tentatively TRBD1 or TRBD2 (5 bases each). V lost 5 bases and J lost 6, with 17 bases in between. CDR3 length: 15 amino acids. Germline CDR1 reads SGHTA; CDR2 reads FQGNSA. CDR3 nucleotide sequence: TGTGCCAGCAGCAAACTAGTTGGGGGTACCAATGAGCAGTTCTTC. Its translation: CASSKLVGGTNEQFF.